This is a list of T cell receptor beta chains from one sample in a study of immune heterogeneity within non-small cell lung tumors. TCRdb analysed the multiplex PCR reads with MiXCR anew, one entry per CDR3 protein. The sample carries around 10,000 distinct CDR3 sequences, 25% to 35% recorded once. Source material: lung tumor tissue. Every receptor here comes from a woman aged 60-75 years with non-small cell lung cancer. Each CDR3 is given with its conserved first and last residue. The order of the fields is clone size, D gene, V gene, J gene, CDR3 DNA, CDR3 protein. A D gene is named only where the DNA matches it firmly. Part of the rows lack a size; the others show once, few, many or a class for expanded clones.

>many|NA|TRBV4-1|TRBJ2-1
TGCGCCAGCAGCCGGGGACCAGACAATGAGCAGTTCTTC
CASSRGPDNEQFF
>medium-sized|TRBD1|TRBV4-3|TRBJ1-2
TGCGCCAGCAGCCGCGAAAACAGGGGGCTCAACTATGGCTACACCTTC
CASSRENRGLNYGYTF
>NA|NA|TRBV18|TRBJ1-2
TGTGCCAGCTCACCCCAGGACAGTCATAACTATGGCTACACCTTC
CASSPQDSHNYGYTF
>many|NA|TRBV12-3/TRBV12-4|TRBJ2-2
TGTGCCAGCACCTACGGCTCCGGGGAGCTGTTTTTT
CASTYGSGELFF
>medium-sized|TRBD2|TRBV12-3/TRBV12-4|TRBJ2-7
TGTGCCAGCAGACACACTAGCGGGAGGGCCTACGAGCAGTACTTC
CASRHTSGRAYEQYF
>NA|NA|TRBV24-1|TRBJ2-5
TGTGCCACCAGTGATTCTCGGTTTGGGGAAGAGACCCAGTACTTC
CATSDSRFGEETQYF
>medium-sized|TRBD1|TRBV12-3/TRBV12-4|TRBJ2-1
TGTGCCAGCAACACGGGGGACAGGGGTTACAATGAGCAGTTCTTC
CASNTGDRGYNEQFF
>medium-sized|NA|TRBV19|TRBJ1-2
TGTGCCACTAAGGAAGCGAACCTCTATGGCTACACCTTC
CATKEANLYGYTF
>few|NA|TRBV19|TRBJ2-3
TGTGCCAGTAGTACGACCAGCACTAGCACAGATACGCAGTATTTT
CASSTTSTSTDTQYF
>few|TRBD1|TRBV5-8|TRBJ2-7
TGTGCCAGCAGCTTGGGGACAGGGGGCCTTAGCTCCTACGAGCAGTACTTC
CASSLGTGGLSSYEQYF
>many|TRBD1|TRBV7-3|TRBJ1-2
TGTGCCAGCAGCCTATCGACAGGGGGCGTGGAGGGCTACACCTTC
CASSLSTGGVEGYTF
>NA|TRBD2|TRBV5-4|TRBJ2-1
TGTGCCAGCAGCAAAGGGACTAGCGGGAGCTCCTACAATGAGCAGTTCTTC
CASSKGTSGSSYNEQFF
>NA|NA|TRBV20-1|TRBJ2-5
TGCAGTGCTAGTGGCCGGACGGGTTTGCAGACCCATTACTTC
CSASGRTGLQTHYF
>medium-sized|TRBD1|TRBV29-1|TRBJ2-7
TGCAGCGTCGGACAGGGGACCGACGAGCAGTACTTC
CSVGQGTDEQYF
>few|TRBD2|TRBV7-4|TRBJ2-1
TGTGCCACTCAATCAGGACTAGCGGGAGGGAATGAGCAGTTCTTC
CATQSGLAGGNEQFF
>many|NA|TRBV6-5|TRBJ1-1
TGTGCCAGCAGTTACTCCGTTTCGGCCACTTTCCCAGCTTTCTTT
CASSYSVSATFPAFF
>many|NA|TRBV4-3|TRBJ1-5
TGCGCCAGCAGCCGGGGCATCAGCAATCAGCCCCAGCATTTT
CASSRGISNQPQHF
>few|NA|TRBV30|TRBJ2-3
TGTGCCTCGATCGGACAGCCCGAGCACACAGATACGCAGTATTTT
CASIGQPEHTDTQYF
>many|NA|TRBV11-2|TRBJ2-7
TGTGCCAGCAGCCAACAGGGAATCTCCTACGAGCAGTACTTC
CASSQQGISYEQYF
>NA|NA|TRBV6-1|TRBJ2-3
TGTGCCAGCACGTCAGGGGACCTTAGCACAGATACGCAGTATTTT
CASTSGDLSTDTQYF
>NA|NA|TRBV6-1|TRBJ2-1
TGTGCCAGCAGCTACAGTGACAACATCGATGAGCAGTTCTTC
CASSYSDNIDEQFF
>NA|NA|TRBV19|TRBJ1-1
TGTGCCAATAGGCTGGGAGGGGGTGCCGAAGCTTTCTTT
CANRLGGGAEAFF
>once|NA|TRBV6-9|TRBJ2-5
TGTGCCAACAGTTGGGAGACCCAGTACTTC
CANSWETQYF
>NA|TRBD1|TRBV7-8|TRBJ2-1
TGTGCCAGCAGCGTAGACAGGGGCTCCTACAATGCGCAGTTCTTC
CASSVDRGSYNAQFF
>NA|NA|TRBV7-9|TRBJ1-1
TGTGCCAGCAGCAGGGGGGGGGGCCAGGGAGGCACTGAAGCTTTCTTT
CASSRGGGQGGTEAFF
>medium-sized|TRBD1|TRBV20-1|TRBJ1-3
TGCAGTGCTAGTCCTCGACTTCGACAGGGGAGAAACACCATATATTTT
CSASPRLRQGRNTIYF
>medium-sized|TRBD1|TRBV3-1|TRBJ1-2
TGTGCCAGCAGCCCAACCCCCGGGACAGGGGTCCGTGGCTACACCTTC
CASSPTPGTGVRGYTF
>few|NA|TRBV18|TRBJ1-1
TGTGCCAGCTCACCAGGACAAGTTTCTGAAGCTTTCTTT
CASSPGQVSEAFF
>few|NA|TRBV6-2/TRBV6-3|TRBJ1-1
TGTGCCAGCAGGCCTACAGGGAGCACTGAAGCTTTCTTT
CASRPTGSTEAFF
>NA|NA|TRBV27|TRBJ1-1
TGTGCCAGCAGCCCCTGGGGGGTGAACACTGAAGCTTTCTTT
CASSPWGVNTEAFF
>medium-sized|NA|TRBV2|TRBJ1-2
TGTGCCAGCAGTGAAAGGTTTATTAACTATGGCTACACCTTC
CASSERFINYGYTF
>many|NA|TRBV29-1|TRBJ1-1
TGCAGCGTTGAAATAAACCAGGGGGCTTTCTTT
CSVEINQGAFF
>many|NA|TRBV28|TRBJ1-1
TGTGCCAGCAAACAAGGGGCGGGGAACACTGAAGCTTTCTTT
CASKQGAGNTEAFF
>many|NA|TRBV6-1|TRBJ1-5
TGTGCCAGCAGTGAAGCGCCCAGGGTGGATCAGCCCCAGCATTTT
CASSEAPRVDQPQHF
>NA|NA|TRBV6-2/TRBV6-3|TRBJ1-2
TGTGCCAGCAGTTACAGGAGTATCGGCTATGGCTACACCTTC
CASSYRSIGYGYTF
>NA|NA|TRBV28|TRBJ2-1
TGTGCCATCAGTTTGAACCCAAATGAGCATTTCTTC
CAISLNPNEHFF
>NA|TRBD1|TRBV11-2|TRBJ2-7
TGTGCCAGCAGCTCCGGACAGGGGGTCTACGAGCAGTACTTC
CASSSGQGVYEQYF
>NA|NA|TRBV20-1|TRBJ2-3
TGCAGTGCCCTTCTAGCGAGCACAGATACGCAGTATTTT
CSALLASTDTQYF
>NA|NA|TRBV20-1|TRBJ1-2
TGCAGTGCCCGGACAGATTTTTGTGGCTACACCTTC
CSARTDFCGYTF
>NA|TRBD2|TRBV20-1|TRBJ2-1
TGCAGTGCTCCGACTAGCGCCTATCCGAATGAGCAGTTCTTC
CSAPTSAYPNEQFF
>few|NA|TRBV7-2|TRBJ2-5
TGTGCCAGCAGCTCATGGACCAGGGAGACCCAGTACTTC
CASSSWTRETQYF
>few|TRBD2|TRBV7-8|TRBJ2-1
TGTGCCAGCAGCTTAGGCGGGGACTATACCTACAATGAGCAGTTCTTC
CASSLGGDYTYNEQFF
>many|TRBD1|TRBV10-3|TRBJ2-6
TGTGCCATCAGTGAAGTGGGACAGGGATCTGGGGCCAACGTCCTGACTTTC
CAISEVGQGSGANVLTF
>many|NA|TRBV12-3/TRBV12-4|TRBJ2-5
TGTGCCAGCAGTTTGGGAAAGGGGACCCAGTACTTC
CASSLGKGTQYF
>NA|NA|TRBV5-5|TRBJ1-2
TGTGCCAGCAGCTTGGACGTTGGCTACACCTTC
CASSLDVGYTF
>medium-sized|NA|TRBV7-2|TRBJ2-1
TGTGCCAGCAGCACCGACTATACTATTATCTGGTACAATGAGCAGTTCTTC
CASSTDYTIIWYNEQFF
>NA|NA|TRBV4-1|TRBJ2-5
TGCGCCAGCAGCCAAGGCTGGGGCGGAATCCAAGAGACCCAGTACTTC
CASSQGWGGIQETQYF
>NA|TRBD1|TRBV4-2|TRBJ2-5
TGTGCCAGCAGCCCAGGGGGCCAAGAGACCCAGTACTTC
CASSPGGQETQYF
>many|NA|TRBV5-1|TRBJ2-3
TGCGCCAGCAGCTTGGAGAGTAGAAGCACAGATACGCAGTATTTT
CASSLESRSTDTQYF
>NA|NA|TRBV5-1|TRBJ1-4
TGCGCCAGCAGCCTGGGGGGTCGACTTGGTGAAAAACTGTTTTTT
CASSLGGRLGEKLFF
>few|TRBD2|TRBV25-1|TRBJ2-3
TGTGCCAGCAGTGTTTCTGGTGGCGCGCGGGGGACGCAGTATTTT
CASSVSGGARGTQYF
>many|TRBD2|TRBV9|TRBJ2-1
TGTGCCAGCAGCCCCCCGGGACTAGCGGGAGGGGCCTACAATGAGCAGTTCTTC
CASSPPGLAGGAYNEQFF
>once|NA|TRBV6-2/TRBV6-3|TRBJ2-7
TGTGCCAGCAGCACGGCCCCCTACCAGCAGTACTTC
CASSTAPYQQYF
>NA|NA|TRBV4-1|TRBJ2-7
TGCGCCAGCAGCCCCGGGGGTAACGAGCAGTACTTC
CASSPGGNEQYF
>many|NA|TRBV2|TRBJ2-1
TGTGCCAGCAGCCAGAACTCCCTCAATGAGCAGTTCTTC
CASSQNSLNEQFF